The rows below give T cell receptor beta chains drawn from one sample of a study of T cell responses to AZD1222 COVID-19 vaccine. TCRdb's copy holds only in-frame clones and misses some; the assay was immunoSEQ multiplex PCR. This table has fewer than 65,000 clones, around 84% appearing once. Sequencing was performed on peripheral blood, taken on day 0 of AZD1222 vaccination. These receptors were collected from an adult in good health. Both conserved end residues are part of each CDR3. Each record gives: V gene, clone size, J gene, D gene, CDR3 DNA, CDR3 protein. A D gene is named only where the DNA matches it firmly. Where a row states a size, it is once, few, many or the class of an expanded clone; other rows omit it.

v_gene: TRBV7-9
abundance: .
j_gene: TRBJ1-4
d_gene: TRBD1
CDR3nt: TGTGCCAGCAGTCCGGGACAGACGCCTCAAAAACTGTTTTTT
CDR3aa: CASSPGQTPQKLFF

v_gene: TRBV7-2
abundance: .
j_gene: TRBJ2-3
d_gene: TRBD2
CDR3nt: TGTGCCAGCAGCAAAGCGGGAGTTGAATCAGATACGCAGTATTTT
CDR3aa: CASSKAGVESDTQYF

v_gene: TRBV21-1
abundance: .
j_gene: TRBJ2-3
d_gene: .
CDR3nt: TGTGCCAGCAGCAAAAAAAAGCGGGAGGGCACAGATACGCAGTATTTT
CDR3aa: CASSKKKREGTDTQYF

v_gene: TRBV4-1
abundance: .
j_gene: TRBJ2-7
d_gene: .
CDR3nt: TGCGCCAGCAGCCACCTCGGGGTGACTAGAAACTACGAGCAGTACTTC
CDR3aa: CASSHLGVTRNYEQYF

v_gene: TRBV6-5
abundance: .
j_gene: TRBJ2-7
d_gene: .
CDR3nt: TGTGCCAGCAGTCTCCGGGACGGAACCTACGAGCAGTACTTC
CDR3aa: CASSLRDGTYEQYF

v_gene: TRBV19
abundance: .
j_gene: TRBJ2-2
d_gene: TRBD2
CDR3nt: TGTGCCAGTAGTAAGGGACTAGAGACCGGGGAGCTGTTTTTT
CDR3aa: CASSKGLETGELFF

v_gene: TRBV19
abundance: .
j_gene: TRBJ2-3
d_gene: TRBD2
CDR3nt: TGTGCCAGTAGTGTGGCGGGAGCAGATACGCAGTATTTT
CDR3aa: CASSVAGADTQYF

v_gene: TRBV6-5
abundance: few
j_gene: TRBJ1-5
d_gene: .
CDR3nt: TGTGCCAGCAGAGGAATCGATCAGCCCCAGCATTTT
CDR3aa: CASRGIDQPQHF

v_gene: TRBV10-3
abundance: .
j_gene: TRBJ2-7
d_gene: TRBD1
CDR3nt: TGTGCCATGGCCGGTGGGGGACAGGGGGCAGGGGAGCAGTACTTC
CDR3aa: CAMAGGGQGAGEQYF

v_gene: TRBV18
abundance: .
j_gene: TRBJ2-7
d_gene: .
CDR3nt: TGTGCCAGCTCACGGGTTGGTACAGGGTCTTCCTACGAGCAGTACTTC
CDR3aa: CASSRVGTGSSYEQYF

v_gene: TRBV3-1/TRBV3-2
abundance: .
j_gene: TRBJ1-3
d_gene: TRBD1
CDR3nt: TGTGCCAGCAGCCGGACAGGGGACGGAAACACCATATATTTT
CDR3aa: CASSRTGDGNTIYF

v_gene: TRBV3-1/TRBV3-2
abundance: .
j_gene: TRBJ2-2
d_gene: TRBD2
CDR3nt: TGTGCCAGCAGACAGGGACTAGGAAACACCGGGGAGCTGTTTTTT
CDR3aa: CASRQGLGNTGELFF

v_gene: TRBV7-9
abundance: .
j_gene: TRBJ1-5
d_gene: .
CDR3nt: TGTGCCAGCAGCCACGACCTAGATTGGGCTCAGCCCCAGCATTTT
CDR3aa: CASSHDLDWAQPQHF

v_gene: TRBV2
abundance: .
j_gene: TRBJ1-3
d_gene: .
CDR3nt: TGTGCCAGCAGTAACCTCAGGGGAAACACCATATATTTT
CDR3aa: CASSNLRGNTIYF

v_gene: TRBV5-8
abundance: .
j_gene: TRBJ2-5
d_gene: TRBD1
CDR3nt: TGTGCCAGCAGCTTGATAACAGGGGGGACCCAGTACTTC
CDR3aa: CASSLITGGTQYF

v_gene: TRBV18
abundance: .
j_gene: TRBJ2-7
d_gene: TRBD1
CDR3nt: TGTGCCAGCTCACCCCTGGGACAGGGGCTCTCCTACGAGCAGTACTTC
CDR3aa: CASSPLGQGLSYEQYF

v_gene: TRBV5-6
abundance: .
j_gene: TRBJ2-3
d_gene: TRBD1
CDR3nt: TGTGCCAGCAGCTCTAGCTTACAGGGGGCGCTGGGCACAGATACGCAGTATTTT
CDR3aa: CASSSSLQGALGTDTQYF

v_gene: TRBV15
abundance: .
j_gene: TRBJ2-7
d_gene: .
CDR3nt: TGTGCCACCAGCGCGGTCCCTACTAGGGGTGAGGAGCAGTACTTC
CDR3aa: CATSAVPTRGEEQYF

v_gene: TRBV18
abundance: .
j_gene: TRBJ1-1
d_gene: .
CDR3nt: TGTGCCAGCTCATCACAGGGAGGGGACACTGAAGCTTTCTTT
CDR3aa: CASSSQGGDTEAFF

v_gene: TRBV5-5
abundance: .
j_gene: TRBJ2-7
d_gene: TRBD1
CDR3nt: TGTGCCAGCAGCTTGGTGGGACAGGGAAGGGACGAGCAGTACTTC
CDR3aa: CASSLVGQGRDEQYF

v_gene: TRBV11-2
abundance: .
j_gene: TRBJ1-1
d_gene: TRBD1
CDR3nt: TGTGCCAGCAGCTTTTCAGGGGGCGCCACTGAAGCTTTCTTT
CDR3aa: CASSFSGGATEAFF

v_gene: TRBV7-9
abundance: .
j_gene: TRBJ1-2
d_gene: TRBD1
CDR3nt: TGTGCCAGCAGCTTAATGGGACAGTCATATGGCTACACCTTC
CDR3aa: CASSLMGQSYGYTF

v_gene: TRBV5-1
abundance: .
j_gene: TRBJ2-1
d_gene: TRBD1
CDR3nt: TGCGCCAGCAGCTTGGGACAGGGGGCCGATGAGCAGTTCTTC
CDR3aa: CASSLGQGADEQFF

v_gene: TRBV5-6
abundance: .
j_gene: TRBJ2-1
d_gene: .
CDR3nt: TGTGCCAGCAGCTTGGTAGGGGGGAGCTCCTACAATGAGCAGTTCTTC
CDR3aa: CASSLVGGSSYNEQFF

v_gene: TRBV19
abundance: .
j_gene: TRBJ1-2
d_gene: .
CDR3nt: TGTGCCAGTACGACCCTGGCGGGACTAACTAACTATGGCTACACCTTC
CDR3aa: CASTTLAGLTNYGYTF

v_gene: TRBV5-1
abundance: .
j_gene: TRBJ2-5
d_gene: .
CDR3nt: TGCGCCAGCAGCATAAGACCGACAGCTGATCGCCCCCACCAAGAGACCCAGTACTTC
CDR3aa: CASSIRPTADRPHQETQYF

v_gene: TRBV6-2/TRBV6-3
abundance: few
j_gene: TRBJ2-1
d_gene: .
CDR3nt: TGTGCCAGCAGCCCGTCGGACAATGAGCAGTTCTTC
CDR3aa: CASSPSDNEQFF

v_gene: TRBV28
abundance: .
j_gene: TRBJ2-7
d_gene: TRBD1
CDR3nt: TGTGCCAGCATCGACAGGGGTCCCCTGGAGGAGCAGTACTTC
CDR3aa: CASIDRGPLEEQYF

v_gene: TRBV28
abundance: .
j_gene: TRBJ1-5
d_gene: TRBD1
CDR3nt: TGTGCCAGCAGTTTACAGGTTGGGCAGGGGGGCCAGCCCCAGCATTTT
CDR3aa: CASSLQVGQGGQPQHF

v_gene: TRBV3-1/TRBV3-2
abundance: .
j_gene: TRBJ2-1
d_gene: .
CDR3nt: TGTGCCAGCAGCCAAGATGCTAGTTTAGGTGAGCAGTTCTTC
CDR3aa: CASSQDASLGEQFF

v_gene: TRBV24-1
abundance: once
j_gene: TRBJ2-5
d_gene: .
CDR3nt: TGTGCCACCAGTGATTGGACCGAGGGAGAGACCCAGTACTTC
CDR3aa: CATSDWTEGETQYF

v_gene: TRBV30
abundance: .
j_gene: TRBJ1-2
d_gene: .
CDR3nt: TGTGCCTGGACTCTAGATAGAGTCTATGGCTACACCTTC
CDR3aa: CAWTLDRVYGYTF

v_gene: TRBV28
abundance: .
j_gene: TRBJ2-5
d_gene: .
CDR3nt: TGTGCCAGCAGACACAGGGGGGGCGAGACCCAGTACTTC
CDR3aa: CASRHRGGETQYF

v_gene: TRBV5-8
abundance: once
j_gene: TRBJ1-3
d_gene: .
CDR3nt: TGTGCCAGCAGCCTGGGGGTCAGGGAGTCTGGAAACACCATATATTTT
CDR3aa: CASSLGVRESGNTIYF

v_gene: TRBV7-9
abundance: once
j_gene: TRBJ1-1
d_gene: .
CDR3nt: TGTGCCAGCAGCTTAGTGGCTCGCACTGAAGCTTTCTTT
CDR3aa: CASSLVARTEAFF

v_gene: TRBV5-4
abundance: .
j_gene: TRBJ1-1
d_gene: TRBD1
CDR3nt: TGTGCCAGCAGCCGGTCGGGACAGACTGGGGACACTGAAGCTTTCTTT
CDR3aa: CASSRSGQTGDTEAFF

v_gene: TRBV9
abundance: .
j_gene: TRBJ2-1
d_gene: .
CDR3nt: TGTGCCAGCAGCGTAGAAGCGGTGCTCTACAATGAGCAGTTCTTC
CDR3aa: CASSVEAVLYNEQFF

v_gene: TRBV11-2
abundance: .
j_gene: TRBJ1-3
d_gene: .
CDR3nt: TGTGCCAGCAGCTTAGGGCTGGGCACCATATATTTT
CDR3aa: CASSLGLGTIYF

v_gene: TRBV2
abundance: few
j_gene: TRBJ1-1
d_gene: .
CDR3nt: TGTGCCAGCACCCTAGGCGGGGTCCAGGGAACTGAAGCTTTCTTT
CDR3aa: CASTLGGVQGTEAFF

v_gene: TRBV10-1
abundance: .
j_gene: TRBJ2-1
d_gene: .
CDR3nt: TGCGCCAGCAGTAGGGGTTCAGGACGAGACAATGAGCAGTTCTTC
CDR3aa: CASSRGSGRDNEQFF

v_gene: TRBV4-2
abundance: .
j_gene: TRBJ2-5
d_gene: TRBD2
CDR3nt: TGTGCCAGCAGCCAAGCGGCGGGAGTTGGAGAGACCCAGTACTTC
CDR3aa: CASSQAAGVGETQYF

v_gene: TRBV19
abundance: .
j_gene: TRBJ2-5
d_gene: .
CDR3nt: TGTGCCAGTAGTATAGCTGGACTAAACCAAGAGACCCAGTACTTC
CDR3aa: CASSIAGLNQETQYF

v_gene: TRBV3-1/TRBV3-2
abundance: .
j_gene: TRBJ2-2
d_gene: .
CDR3nt: TGTGCCAGCAGCCGCGGTGGGAACATCGGGGAGCTGTTTTTT
CDR3aa: CASSRGGNIGELFF

v_gene: TRBV6-5
abundance: medium-sized
j_gene: TRBJ2-7
d_gene: .
CDR3nt: TGTGCCAGCAGTTTAGCGGCGAGCTCCTACGAGCAGTACTTC
CDR3aa: CASSLAASSYEQYF

v_gene: TRBV9
abundance: .
j_gene: TRBJ1-5
d_gene: .
CDR3nt: TGTGCCAGCAGCGTTGGGAAGGGTAGGAATCAGCCCCAGCATTTT
CDR3aa: CASSVGKGRNQPQHF

v_gene: TRBV12-3/TRBV12-4
abundance: once
j_gene: TRBJ1-2
d_gene: .
CDR3nt: TGTGCCAGCAGTCGGACGTATGGCTACACCTTC
CDR3aa: CASSRTYGYTF

v_gene: TRBV20-1
abundance: .
j_gene: TRBJ2-2
d_gene: .
CDR3nt: TGCAGTGCTAGTCGGGCCGACACCGGGGAGCTGTTTTTT
CDR3aa: CSASRADTGELFF

v_gene: TRBV5-4
abundance: .
j_gene: TRBJ2-7
d_gene: TRBD2
CDR3nt: TGTGCCAGCAGCTTGGTAGCGGGGGCTTCCTACGAGCAGTACTTC
CDR3aa: CASSLVAGASYEQYF

v_gene: TRBV19
abundance: .
j_gene: TRBJ2-7
d_gene: TRBD1
CDR3nt: TGTGCCAGTAACCAATCGCCGGGACAGAGCTACGAGCAGTACTTC
CDR3aa: CASNQSPGQSYEQYF

v_gene: TRBV6-5
abundance: .
j_gene: TRBJ1-1
d_gene: TRBD1
CDR3nt: TGTGCCAGCATTCTCGCTGGGACAGCGAACACTGAAGCTTTCTTT
CDR3aa: CASILAGTANTEAFF

v_gene: TRBV3-1/TRBV3-2
abundance: few
j_gene: TRBJ1-2
d_gene: .
CDR3nt: TGTGCCAGCAGCCAAGATGTAACGGGCCTTGGTGGCTACACCTTC
CDR3aa: CASSQDVTGLGGYTF